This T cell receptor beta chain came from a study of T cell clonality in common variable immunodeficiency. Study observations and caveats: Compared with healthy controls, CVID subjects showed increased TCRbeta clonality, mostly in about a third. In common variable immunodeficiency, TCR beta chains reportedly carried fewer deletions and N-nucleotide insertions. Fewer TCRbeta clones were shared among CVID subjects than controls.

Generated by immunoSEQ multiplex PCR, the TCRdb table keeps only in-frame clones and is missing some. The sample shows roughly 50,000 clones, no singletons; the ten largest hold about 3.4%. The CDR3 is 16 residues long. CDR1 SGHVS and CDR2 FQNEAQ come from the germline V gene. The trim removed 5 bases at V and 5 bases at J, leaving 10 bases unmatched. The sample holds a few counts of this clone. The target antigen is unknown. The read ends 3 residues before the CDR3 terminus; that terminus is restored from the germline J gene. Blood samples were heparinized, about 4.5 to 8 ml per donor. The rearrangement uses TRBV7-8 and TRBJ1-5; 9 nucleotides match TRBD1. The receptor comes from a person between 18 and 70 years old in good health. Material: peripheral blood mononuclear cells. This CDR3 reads CASSTPTGGMDQPQHF. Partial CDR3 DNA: TGTGCCAGCAGCACCCCGACAGGGGGTATGGATCAGCCC. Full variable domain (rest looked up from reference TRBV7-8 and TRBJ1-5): GAGVSQSPRYKVAKRGQDVALRCDPISGHVSLFWYQQALGQGPEFLTYFQNEAQLDKSGLPSDRFFAERPEGSVSTLKIQRTQQEDSAVYLCASSTPTGGMDQPQHFGDGTRLSIL.